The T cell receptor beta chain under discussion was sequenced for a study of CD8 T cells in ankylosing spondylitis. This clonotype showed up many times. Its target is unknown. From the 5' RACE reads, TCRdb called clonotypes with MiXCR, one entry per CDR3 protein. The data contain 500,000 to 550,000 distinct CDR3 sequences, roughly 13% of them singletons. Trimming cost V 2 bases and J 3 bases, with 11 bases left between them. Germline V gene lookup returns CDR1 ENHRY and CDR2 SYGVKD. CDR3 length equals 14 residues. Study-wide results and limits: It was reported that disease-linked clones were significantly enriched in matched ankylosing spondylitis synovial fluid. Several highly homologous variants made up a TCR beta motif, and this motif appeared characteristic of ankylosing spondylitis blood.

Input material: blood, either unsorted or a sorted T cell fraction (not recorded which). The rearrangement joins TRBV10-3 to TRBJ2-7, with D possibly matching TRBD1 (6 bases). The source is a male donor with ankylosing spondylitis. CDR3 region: CAISEGQTYYEQYF. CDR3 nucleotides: TGTGCCATCAGTGAGGGACAGACTTACTACGAGCAGTACTTC.